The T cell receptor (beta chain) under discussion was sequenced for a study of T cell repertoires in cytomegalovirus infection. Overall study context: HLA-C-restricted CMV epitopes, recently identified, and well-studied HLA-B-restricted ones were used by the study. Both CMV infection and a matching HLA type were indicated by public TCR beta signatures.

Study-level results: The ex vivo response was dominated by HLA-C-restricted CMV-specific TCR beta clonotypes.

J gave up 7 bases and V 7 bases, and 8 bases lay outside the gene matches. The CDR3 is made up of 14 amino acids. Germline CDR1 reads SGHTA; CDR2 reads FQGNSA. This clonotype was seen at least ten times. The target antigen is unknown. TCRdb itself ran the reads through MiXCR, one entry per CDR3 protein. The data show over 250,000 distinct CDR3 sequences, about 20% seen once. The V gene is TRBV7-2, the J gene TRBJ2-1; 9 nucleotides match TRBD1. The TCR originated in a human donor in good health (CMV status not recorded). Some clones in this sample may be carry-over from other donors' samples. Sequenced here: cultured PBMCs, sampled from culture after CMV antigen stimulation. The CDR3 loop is CASTRRDRVNEQFF. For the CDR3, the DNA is TGTGCCAGCACCCGCCGGGACAGGGTAAATGAGCAGTTCTTC.